These T cell receptor beta chains were read from a single sample in a study of cytomegalovirus exposure and HLA in healthy donors. Generated by immunoSEQ multiplex PCR, the TCRdb table keeps only in-frame clones and is missing some. This sample has approximately 160,000 clones; 60% to 80% occur once, and the top ten carry approximately 2.9%. The sample was PBMCs. These receptors were obtained from a woman aged 40-49 years in good health and CMV-seropositive. Both conserved end residues are part of each CDR3. D genes are given only for firm matches. Clone size appears in some rows only: once, few, many, or a class for an expanded clone.

CDR3aa,CDR3nt,abundance,v_gene,d_gene,j_gene
CASSVGGGGGNEQYF,TGTGCCAGCAGCGTAGGAGGGGGCGGGGGGAACGAGCAGTACTTC,NA,TRBV9,NA,TRBJ2-7
CASSLGGLAQETQYF,TGTGCCAGCAGCCTGGGCGGACTAGCCCAAGAGACCCAGTACTTC,NA,TRBV28,TRBD2,TRBJ2-5
CASSARLAPSYNEQFF,TGTGCCAGCAGCGCCCGACTAGCCCCCTCCTACAATGAGCAGTTCTTC,NA,TRBV9,TRBD2,TRBJ2-1
CASSDRDSPPGEAFF,TGCGCCAGCAGCGACCGGGACAGCCCTCCGGGGGAAGCTTTCTTT,NA,TRBV5-1,TRBD1,TRBJ1-1
CASSQEQGSGDEQYF,TGTGCCAGCAGCCAAGAGCAGGGGAGCGGCGACGAGCAGTACTTC,NA,TRBV4-2,NA,TRBJ2-7
CASSPGQGLDNEAFF,TGTGCCAGCAGTCCGGGACAGGGGCTGGACAATGAAGCTTTCTTT,NA,TRBV6-5,TRBD1,TRBJ1-1
CASSFPNSPLHF,TGTGCCAGCAGTTTCCCAAATTCACCCCTCCACTTT,NA,TRBV27,NA,TRBJ1-6
CAWKFAREQYF,TGTGCCTGGAAGTTTGCACGGGAGCAGTACTTC,NA,TRBV30,NA,TRBJ2-7
CASSVSGNTGELFF,TGTGCCAGCAGCGTTAGCGGAAACACCGGGGAGCTGTTTTTT,NA,TRBV7-6,NA,TRBJ2-2
CASSSRDSYVQEAFF,TGCGCCAGCAGCTCCCGGGACAGTTACGTTCAGGAAGCTTTCTTT,NA,TRBV5-1,TRBD1,TRBJ1-1
CAHVAGASTGELFF,TGTGCCCATGTAGCGGGGGCCAGCACCGGGGAGCTGTTTTTT,NA,TRBV30,TRBD2,TRBJ2-2
CASSIEYNYGYTF,TGTGCCAGTAGTATCGAGTACAACTATGGCTACACCTTC,NA,TRBV19,NA,TRBJ1-2
CASSPPGLAGGSADTQYF,TGTGCCAGCTCACCACCGGGACTAGCGGGGGGTTCAGCAGATACGCAGTATTTT,NA,TRBV18,TRBD2,TRBJ2-3
CASSARQGLTSGANVLTF,TGTGCCAGCAGCGCCCGACAGGGGCTAACTTCTGGGGCCAACGTCCTGACTTTC,once,TRBV9,TRBD1,TRBJ2-6
CAWSTRGTTDTQYF,TGTGCCTGGAGTACACGGGGGACCACAGATACGCAGTATTTT,NA,TRBV30,NA,TRBJ2-3
CASSLLDRGRSGELFF,TGTGCCAGCAGCTTATTGGACAGGGGGCGATCCGGGGAGCTGTTTTTT,NA,TRBV7-8,TRBD1,TRBJ2-2
CASSLNSGEEFYEQYF,TGTGCCAGCAGTTTAAACTCCGGGGAAGAATTCTACGAGCAGTACTTC,NA,TRBV28,NA,TRBJ2-7
CASSLAGGNTIYF,TGCGCCAGCAGCTTGGCGGGAGGAAACACCATATATTTT,few,TRBV5-1,NA,TRBJ1-3
CASSLAGGPQQYF,TGTGCCAGCAGCTTGGCGGGAGGGCCACAGCAGTACTTC,once,TRBV5-5,TRBD2,TRBJ2-7
CASSYKVAGGYEQYF,TGTGCCAGCAGTTATAAGGTAGCGGGGGGTTACGAGCAGTACTTC,NA,TRBV6-5,TRBD2,TRBJ2-7
CASSYYNRGNTEAFF,TGTGCCAGCAGCTACTATAACAGGGGGAACACTGAAGCTTTCTTT,NA,TRBV7-2,TRBD1,TRBJ1-1
CASSLGGSNQPQHF,TGTGCCAGTAGTCTCGGAGGGAGTAATCAGCCCCAGCATTTT,NA,TRBV19,NA,TRBJ1-5
CASSVLQGQHSPLHF,TGTGCCAGCAGCGTATTACAGGGCCAGCACTCACCCCTCCACTTT,NA,TRBV9,NA,TRBJ1-6
CASSHNTAEQFF,TGTGCCAGCAGCCACAACACAGCCGAGCAGTTCTTC,NA,TRBV7-2,NA,TRBJ2-1
CASRPYMNSNQPQHF,TGTGCCAGCAGGCCGTACATGAATAGCAATCAGCCCCAGCATTTT,NA,TRBV6-5,NA,TRBJ1-5
CATSRQGELMETQYF,TGTGCCACCAGCAGACAAGGGGAACTAATGGAGACCCAGTACTTC,NA,TRBV15,NA,TRBJ2-5
CASSSGNSVTQYF,TGTGCCAGCAGCTCGGGAAATAGCGTAACGCAGTATTTT,NA,TRBV7-2,NA,TRBJ2-3
CASSPRDRSYEQYF,TGTGCCAGCAGCCCGCGGGACAGGAGCTACGAGCAGTACTTC,NA,TRBV7-2,TRBD1,TRBJ2-7
CASSLYGTGDGYTF,TGTGCCAGCAGCTTGTACGGGACAGGGGATGGCTACACCTTC,NA,TRBV5-6,TRBD1,TRBJ1-2
CASSDLLGTPGTRVYEQYF,TGTGCCAGCAGCGACCTCCTTGGGACCCCCGGGACACGAGTCTACGAGCAGTACTTC,NA,TRBV9,NA,TRBJ2-7
CASRRFQGATEAFF,TGTGCCAGCAGGAGATTTCAGGGTGCCACTGAAGCTTTCTTT,NA,TRBV6-5,NA,TRBJ1-1
CASSLAPRSGYTF,TGTGCCAGCAGCTTGGCACCCAGGTCTGGCTACACCTTC,NA,TRBV5-5,NA,TRBJ1-2
CASSFRLAGGGQQYF,TGTGCCAGTAGTTTCCGACTAGCGGGGGGCGGGCAGCAGTACTTC,NA,TRBV19,TRBD2,TRBJ2-7
CASTSGHANTEAFF,TGCGCCAGCACCTCTGGACACGCGAACACTGAAGCTTTCTTT,NA,TRBV5-1,NA,TRBJ1-1
CASSLGRRDTIYF,TGTGCCAGCAGCTTAGGACGGCGGGACACCATATATTTT,few,TRBV7-2,NA,TRBJ1-3
CASSLSGGSGNTIYF,TGTGCCAGCAGCTTATCGGGGGGGTCGGGGAACACCATATATTTT,NA,TRBV11-2,NA,TRBJ1-3
CASSLSNEAFF,TGTGCCAGCAGCTTATCAAATGAAGCTTTCTTT,NA,TRBV11-3,NA,TRBJ1-1
CAWSVLAGAYEQYF,TGTGCCTGGAGCGTCCTAGCGGGAGCCTACGAGCAGTACTTC,NA,TRBV30,TRBD2,TRBJ2-7
CASSLGDRKRTGNQPQHF,TGTGCCAGCAGCTTAGGGGACAGGAAACGAACAGGCAATCAGCCCCAGCATTTT,NA,TRBV7-7,TRBD1,TRBJ1-5
CASSPSPGTSGSVNEQFF,TGTGCCAGCAGCCCATCTCCCGGGACTAGCGGGAGTGTGAATGAGCAGTTCTTC,NA,TRBV7-9,TRBD2,TRBJ2-1
CASSLALGRGTEAFF,TGTGCCAGCAGCTTAGCTTTAGGTAGAGGCACTGAAGCTTTCTTT,NA,TRBV7-2,NA,TRBJ1-1
CASSLWGDRGEQFF,TGTGCCAGCAGCCTGTGGGGGGACCGAGGTGAGCAGTTCTTC,NA,TRBV7-2,NA,TRBJ2-1
CASSVASGGLTGELFF,TGTGCCAGCAGCGTAGCGAGCGGGGGCCTCACCGGGGAGCTGTTTTTT,NA,TRBV9,TRBD2,TRBJ2-2
CASSWRTEGTEAFF,TGCGCCAGCAGCTGGAGGACAGAGGGGACTGAAGCTTTCTTT,NA,TRBV5-1,NA,TRBJ1-1
CASSQDTPGEFSPLHF,TGCGCCAGCAGCCAAGACACGCCGGGGGAATTCTCACCCCTCCACTTT,NA,TRBV4-3,NA,TRBJ1-6